The entry that follows covers one TCR beta chain sequence. The target antigen is unknown. The data were obtained in a study of cytomegalovirus exposure and HLA in healthy donors. Study conclusions and caveats: Cytomegalovirus-associated status was assigned to 164 TCR beta chains. Many donors shared some public TCRs, even though most TCR sequences were rare. Reports credit the classifier with highly specific, highly sensitive diagnosis of cytomegalovirus status.

The donors belonged to the roughly 120-subject validation cohort, separate from the approximately 670-subject first cohort. Sequencing used immunoSEQ multiplex PCR; TCRdb keeps in-frame clones, though not all of them. The repertoire has about 56,000 clones, just over 90% of them found once; the top ten carry 1.1%. CDR1 and CDR2 (germline): SGDLS, YYNGEE. V lost 0 bases to trimming and J lost 4 bases, with 6 bases between them. The CDR3 has 13 amino acids. This sequence joins TRBV9 and TRBJ2-3, with D possibly matching TRBD2 (6 bases). The clonotype was recovered from a man younger than 30 in good health and CMV-seronegative. Sequenced sample: PBMCs. The CDR3 DNA sequence: TGTGCCAGCAGCGTAGGGGAGGCAGATACGCAGTATTTT. Encoded protein: CASSVGEADTQYF. The full variable domain, with the rest looked up from reference TRBV9 and TRBJ2-3, is DSGVTQTPKHLITATGQRVTLRCSPRSGDLSVYWYQQSLDQGLQFLIQYYNGEERAKGNILERFSAQQFPDLHSELNLSSLELGDSALYFCASSVGEADTQYFGPGTRLTVL.